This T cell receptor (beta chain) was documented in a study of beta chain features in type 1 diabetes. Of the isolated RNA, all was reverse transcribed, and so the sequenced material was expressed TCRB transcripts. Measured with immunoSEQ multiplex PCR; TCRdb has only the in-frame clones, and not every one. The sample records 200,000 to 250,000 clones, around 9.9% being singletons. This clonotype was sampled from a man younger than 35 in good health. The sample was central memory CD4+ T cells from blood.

The CDR3 is CASSLGNFEYNEQFF. The CDR3 DNA sequence: TGTGCCAGCAGCTTAGGTAACTTTGAATACAATGAGCAGTTCTTC. The chain recombines TRBV7-2 with TRBJ2-1; D is uncertain. The CDR3 spans 15 residues. Trimming pared 1 base from V and 4 bases from J, leaving 11 bases between. Germline V gene data show CDR1 as SGHTA and CDR2 as FQGNSA.